The clone carrying this TCR beta chain was recorded at least ten times. The antigen is undetermined. RNA transcripts provided the source from which TCR beta CDR3 regions were amplified. The study used the HTBI primer set for a first-round RT-PCR of the TCR CDR3. TCRdb called the multiplex PCR reads again in MiXCR, with one record for every CDR3 protein. The table records roughly 700,000 distinct CDR3 sequences, just over 35% of them present only once. The record originates from a study of T cells in Graves' hyperthyroidism and ophthalmopathy. It was uncontrolled infection, other autoimmune disease, pregnancy or lactation that excluded patients. V lost 2 bases, J lost 4 bases, and 7 bases stayed unmatched. The germline gives CDR1 SGDLS, CDR2 YYNGEE. This CDR3 is 15 amino acids long. The study, taken as a whole, reports: Blood held most thyroid clonotypes expanded above 0.001 frequency. Ophthalmopathy prediction by the model preceded onset by a median roughly 6.3 months. Ophthalmopathy was separated from stable hyperthyroidism by a 13 V-J model.

Sequenced input: blood. This sequence joins TRBV9 and TRBJ2-5; 8 bases align to TRBD1. This clonotype originated in a middle-aged woman with Graves' hyperthyroidism. The CDR3 is CASSVGQGARETQYF. For the CDR3, the DNA is TGTGCCAGCAGCGTCGGCCAGGGGGCGAGAGAGACCCAGTACTTC.